This T cell receptor beta chain was obtained from a study of T cells in Graves' hyperthyroidism and ophthalmopathy. General study results and limits: Ophthalmopathy, which appeared later, was predicted by the model a median roughly 6.4 months before onset. Blood samples included most of the expanded thyroid clonotypes exceeding 0.001.

Germline CDR1 SGHTA, CDR2 FQGTGA. This CDR3 has 13 residues. V was trimmed by 6 bases and J by 4 bases, leaving 12 bases between them. This clonotype appeared many times. Its antigen remains unidentified. The study defined stable Graves' hyperthyroidism as no ophthalmopathy progression within 18 months. Diagnostic assessment was based on clinical symptoms, serum thyroxine and TRAb, thyroid ultrasound and orbital computed tomography. From RNA transcripts, TCR beta CDR3 regions were amplified. In the first-round RT-PCR of the TCR CDR3, the HTBI primer set was used. Each CDR3 protein gets one entry after TCRdb re-called the multiplex PCR reads with MiXCR. The data show about 200,000 distinct CDR3 sequences, with 17% seen just once and over 45% held by the top ten.

The specimen was blood. This receptor was taken from a woman in her forties or fifties with Graves' hyperthyroidism. This chain connects TRBV7-3 to TRBJ1-1, with D perhaps TRBD1 (6 bases). CDR3 sequence (DNA): TGTGCCAGCAGGCGCACAGGGACCACTGAAGCTTTCTTT. Its protein product is CASRRTGTTEAFF.